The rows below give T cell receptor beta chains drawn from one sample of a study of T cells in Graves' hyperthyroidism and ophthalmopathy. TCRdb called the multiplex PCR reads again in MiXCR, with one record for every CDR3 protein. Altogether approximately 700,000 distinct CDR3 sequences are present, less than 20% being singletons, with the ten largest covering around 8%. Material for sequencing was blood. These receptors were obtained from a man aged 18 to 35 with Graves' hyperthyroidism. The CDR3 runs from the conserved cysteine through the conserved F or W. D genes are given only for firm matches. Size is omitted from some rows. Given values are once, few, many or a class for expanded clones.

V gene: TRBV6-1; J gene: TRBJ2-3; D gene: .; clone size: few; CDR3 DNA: TGTGCCAGCAGTGACGGGATAGGGACAGATACGCAGTATTTT; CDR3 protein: CASSDGIGTDTQYF
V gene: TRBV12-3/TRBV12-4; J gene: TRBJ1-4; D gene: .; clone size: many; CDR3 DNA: TGTGCCAGCAGTCAAACGCCCGGGGTACTTAATGAAAAACTGTTTTTT; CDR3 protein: CASSQTPGVLNEKLFF
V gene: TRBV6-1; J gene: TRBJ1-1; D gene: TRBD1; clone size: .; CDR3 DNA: TGTGCCAGCAGTCAGACAGGGGGTAGGACTGAAGCTTTCTTT; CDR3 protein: CASSQTGGRTEAFF
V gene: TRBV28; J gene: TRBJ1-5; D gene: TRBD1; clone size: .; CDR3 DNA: TGTGCCAGCAGTATCGGGACAGGGGCGGATCAGCCCCAGCATTTT; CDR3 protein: CASSIGTGADQPQHF
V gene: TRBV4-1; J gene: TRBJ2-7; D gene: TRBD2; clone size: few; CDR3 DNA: TGCGCCAGCAGCGCCCGGACTAGTGAATCCTACGAGCAGTACTTC; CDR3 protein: CASSARTSESYEQYF
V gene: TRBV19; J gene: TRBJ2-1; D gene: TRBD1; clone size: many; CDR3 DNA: TGTGCCAGTAGTCCCGGACAGGTCTACAATGAGCAGTTCTTC; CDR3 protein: CASSPGQVYNEQFF
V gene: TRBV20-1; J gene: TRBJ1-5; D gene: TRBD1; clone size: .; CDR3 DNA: TGCAGTGCCCAGGGACAGTTAAGCAATCAGCCCCAGCATTTT; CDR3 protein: CSAQGQLSNQPQHF
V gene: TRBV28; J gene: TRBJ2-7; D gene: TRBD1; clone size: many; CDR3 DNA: TGTGCCAGCAGTTTAGGGCAGGGGGCGTGGTACGAGCAGTACTTC; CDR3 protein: CASSLGQGAWYEQYF
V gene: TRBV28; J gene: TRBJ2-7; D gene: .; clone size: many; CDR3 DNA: TGTGCCAGCGGCGCTAGCACCTACGAGCAGTACTTC; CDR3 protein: CASGASTYEQYF
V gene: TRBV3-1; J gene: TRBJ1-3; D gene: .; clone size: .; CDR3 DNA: TGTGCCAGCAGCACCTACAGACAGCACCGAAACACCATATATTTT; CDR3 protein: CASSTYRQHRNTIYF
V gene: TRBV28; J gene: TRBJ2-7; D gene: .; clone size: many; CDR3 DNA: TGTGCCAACGAACCTAGACCGGTACTCGAGCAGTACTTC; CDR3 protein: CANEPRPVLEQYF
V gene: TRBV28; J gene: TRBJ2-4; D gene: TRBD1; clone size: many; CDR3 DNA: TGTGCCAGCAGGACAGGGGAAGCCAAAAACATTCAGTACTTC; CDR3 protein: CASRTGEAKNIQYF
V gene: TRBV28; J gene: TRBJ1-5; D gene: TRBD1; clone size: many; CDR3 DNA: TGTGCCAGCAGTTTTGGGACAGCAGATCAGCCCCAGCATTTT; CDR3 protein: CASSFGTADQPQHF
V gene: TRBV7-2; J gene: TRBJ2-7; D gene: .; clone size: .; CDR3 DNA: TGTGCCAGCAAGCCAGAGGGCAACTCCTACGAGCAGTACTTC; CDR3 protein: CASKPEGNSYEQYF
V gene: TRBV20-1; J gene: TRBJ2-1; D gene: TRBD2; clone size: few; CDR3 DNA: TGCAGTGCAAGGCGGGAGGGAGATATCTACAATGAGCAGTTCTTC; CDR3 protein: CSARREGDIYNEQFF
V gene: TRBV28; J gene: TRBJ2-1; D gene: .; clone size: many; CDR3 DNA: TGTGCCAGCAGTTTTCAGGGGTCGGTTTACAATGAGCAGTTCTTC; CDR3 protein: CASSFQGSVYNEQFF
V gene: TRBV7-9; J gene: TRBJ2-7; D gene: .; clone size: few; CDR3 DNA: TGTGCCAGCAGCTTAGGGAGGCGTGGCGAGCAGTACTTC; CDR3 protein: CASSLGRRGEQYF
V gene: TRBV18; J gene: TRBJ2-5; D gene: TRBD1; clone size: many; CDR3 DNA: TGTGCCAGCACCGGGACAGGGAGAGAGACCCAGTACTTC; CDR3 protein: CASTGTGRETQYF
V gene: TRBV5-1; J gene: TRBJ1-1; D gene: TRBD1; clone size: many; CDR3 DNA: TGCGCCAGCAGCCCCGGGACAGGGGGCGCAGGCACTGAAGCTTTCTTT; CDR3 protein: CASSPGTGGAGTEAFF
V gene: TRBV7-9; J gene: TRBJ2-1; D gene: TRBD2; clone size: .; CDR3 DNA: TGTGCCAGCAGCTTTCGTCGTCGAGCGGGGGGCTACAATGAGCAGTTCTTC; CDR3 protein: CASSFRRRAGGYNEQFF
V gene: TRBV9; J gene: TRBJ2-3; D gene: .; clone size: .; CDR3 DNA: TGTGCCAGCAGCTTCAGAGTTGTTAGCACAGATACGCAGTATTTT; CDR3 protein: CASSFRVVSTDTQYF
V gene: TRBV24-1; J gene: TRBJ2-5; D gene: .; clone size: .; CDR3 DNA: TGTGCCACCCAGGGGTACTTCCAAGAGACCCAGTACTTC; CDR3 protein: CATQGYFQETQYF
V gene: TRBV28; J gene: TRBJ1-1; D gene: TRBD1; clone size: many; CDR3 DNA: TGTGCCAGCACTGACCCTAGGACAGGGAACACTGAAGCTTTCTTT; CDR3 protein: CASTDPRTGNTEAFF
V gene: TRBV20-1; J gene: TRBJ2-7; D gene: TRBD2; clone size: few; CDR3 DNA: TGCAGTGCTAGCAGCCCGGGACTAGCGGGCACTTCCCGCGAGCAGTACTTC; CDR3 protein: CSASSPGLAGTSREQYF
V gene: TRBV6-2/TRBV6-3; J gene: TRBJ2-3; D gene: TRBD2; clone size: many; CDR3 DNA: TGTGCCAGCAGTCTAGCGGGAGCTCCCACAGATACGCAGTATTTT; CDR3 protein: CASSLAGAPTDTQYF